Below, 20 T cell receptor beta chains from the same sample are listed, as sequenced in a study of cytomegalovirus exposure and HLA in healthy donors. With 60 Vbeta and 13 Jbeta primers, the PCR was carried out. TCRdb keeps only in-frame clones here, not all; method: immunoSEQ multiplex PCR. The sample has about 78,000 clones; more than 65% are singletons. Sequencing was carried out using PBMCs. These receptors were taken from a woman in her thirties or forties in good health and CMV-seropositive.

This clone was observed a handful of times. The same CDR3 also results from other DNA sequences found in this sample. The chain carries TRBV27 and TRBJ2-5; TRBD2 aligns across 13 bases. This CDR3 is built from 16 residues. V was clipped by 5 bases and J by 1 base; unmatched bases: 4. In germline, CDR1 is MNHEY, CDR2 SMNVEV (reference sequence). The CDR3 nucleotides are TGTGCCAGCAGTCGCGGACTAGCGGGGGCCCAAGAGACCCAGTACTTC. It translates to CASSRGLAGAQETQYF.

The chain has TRBV9 and TRBJ1-1; tentatively, D is TRBD1 (5 bases). Trimming stripped 0 bases from V and 6 bases from J, with 15 bases between. Germline assignment: CDR1 SGDLS and CDR2 YYNGEE. This CDR3 region has 15 residues. Written as DNA, the CDR3 is TGTGCCAGCAGCGTAGCGGGGGGGGAATCACCTGAAGCTTTCTTT. Protein product: CASSVAGGESPEAFF.

The V call is TRBV7-9, the J call TRBJ2-2; 8 nucleotides match TRBD1. The ends lost 5 bases at V and 5 bases at J; junction bases unmatched: 7. The germline CDR1 and CDR2 sequences are SEHNR and FQNEAQ (reference sequence). The CDR3 is 15 amino acids. The CDR3 DNA follows: TGTGCCAGCAGCCCGGACAGGGAAAGAACCGGGGAGCTGTTTTTT. It yields the protein CASSPDRERTGELFF.

This clone was detected many times. The chain is built from TRBV10-3 and TRBJ2-2; the D gene is possibly TRBD1 (5 bases). The germline CDR1 and CDR2 sequences are ENHRY and SYGVKD. The CDR3 contains 14 residues. The V gene lost 5 bases and the J gene lost 6 bases, with 13 bases spanning the gap. The CDR3 sequence: CAISNRYSAGELFF. The CDR3 DNA is TGTGCCATCAGTAACAGGTATTCAGCCGGGGAGCTGTTTTTT.

V and J are TRBV5-8 and TRBJ2-2; the D is unclear. CDR3 length: 14 amino acids. V was clipped by 4 bases and J by 0 bases, with 7 bases between them. Germline V gene data show CDR1 as SGHTS and CDR2 as YDEGEE. For the CDR3, the DNA is TGTGCCAGCAGCCCTCGGGCGAACACCGGGGAGCTGTTTTTT. Translated, it gives CASSPRANTGELFF.

This chain links TRBV6-5 with TRBJ1-2; possibly TRBD1 for D (5 bases). CDR3 length: 14 amino acids. Germline loops: CDR1 MNHEY, CDR2 SVGAGI. The V gene lost 4 bases and the J gene lost 8 bases, with 17 bases spanning the gap. CDR3 nucleotides: TGTGCCAGCAGTTCCCCGGGGGGGTTTGGGGGCTACACCTTC. This encodes CASSSPGGFGGYTF.

Details on this clone: A read error may be the cause here, since a much bigger clone is one base away. The chain is built from TRBV28 and TRBJ1-1; 11 nucleotides align to TRBD1. The CDR3 covers 14 residues. J gave up 7 bases and V 6 bases, and 7 bases lay outside the gene matches. From germline, CDR1 is MDHEN and CDR2 SYDVKM. CDR3: CASSPDRGLVEAFF. In DNA, the CDR3 is TGTGCCAGCAGCCCGGACAGGGGGCTGGTTGAAGCTTTCTTT. Full variable domain (outside the CDR3, taken from reference TRBV28 and TRBJ1-1): DVKVTQSSRYLVKRTGEKVFLECVQDMDHENMFWYRQDPGLGLRLIYFSYDVKMKEKGDIPEGYSVSREKKERFSLILESASTNQTSMYLCASSPDRGLVEAFFGQGTRLTVV.

The genes are TRBV10-2 and TRBJ1-3, with 8 bases lining up with TRBD1. Losses at the gene ends were 4 bases for V and 4 bases for J; bases not matched to a gene: 9. CDR3 size: 16 residues. CDR1 and CDR2 (germline): WSHSY, SAAADI. The CDR3 loop reads CASSVTATGVGNTIYF. In DNA, the CDR3 is TGCGCCAGCAGTGTTACAGCGACAGGGGTCGGAAACACCATATATTTT.

The chain joins TRBV6-5 to TRBJ2-2, with 10 bases identical to TRBD1. V was clipped by 2 bases and J by 5 bases; unmatched bases: 2. Germline V gene data show CDR1 as MNHEY and CDR2 as SVGAGI. This CDR3 region has 15 residues. CDR3 coding DNA: TGTGCCAGCAGTTACGGACAGGGGGAGACCGGGGAGCTGTTTTTT. Its protein product is CASSYGQGETGELFF.

This clone appeared a few times. The chain recombines TRBV6-6 with TRBJ1-5, with D perhaps TRBD1 (5 bases). CDR3 length: 14 amino acids. V was clipped by 6 bases and J by 5 bases, with 14 bases between them. Germline assignment: CDR1 MNHNY and CDR2 SVGAGI (reference sequence). CDR3 nucleotide sequence: TGTGCCAGCAGCCCCCAGGGCACCTATCAGCCCCAGCATTTT. Amino acids: CASSPQGTYQPQHF.

Notes on this clone: The junction and the germline gene differ at one end; a read error may be behind it. The chain couples TRBV7-9 to TRBJ1-1; possible D gene TRBD1, 6 bases. This CDR3 is 12 amino acids long. The germline CDR1 and CDR2 sequences are SEHNR and FQNEAQ (reference sequence). The CDR3 spells CSSIGGGTEAFF. The CDR3 region has the DNA TGTTCCAGCATAGGGGGGGGGACTGAAGCTTTCTTT.

The J gene is TRBJ1-2, the V gene TRBV7-2; maybe TRBD1 (5 bases). V lost 6 bases and J 2 bases, leaving 10 bases between the germline ends. CDR1 and CDR2 from the germline V gene are SGHTA and FQGNSA. This CDR3 comprises 13 residues. In nucleotides, the CDR3 is TGTGCCAGCAGTCAGGGAATAAACTATGGCTACACCTTC. This sequence encodes CASSQGINYGYTF.

The gene calls are TRBV5-8 and TRBJ1-2; D is unclear. V lost 3 bases, J lost 2 bases, and 8 bases lay in between. The length of the CDR3 is 13 residues. Germline V gives CDR1 SGHTS, CDR2 YDEGEE. The CDR3 reads CASSSPLNYGYTF. The CDR3 DNA follows: TGTGCCAGCAGCTCCCCGTTAAACTATGGCTACACCTTC.

The chain has TRBV6-5 and TRBJ2-7, with 7 bases fitting TRBD1. Germline assignment: CDR1 MNHEY and CDR2 SVGAGI. V lost 5 bases to trimming and J lost 2 bases; unmatched junction nucleotides: 9. The CDR3 runs 15 residues. The chain's CDR3 is CASSHGQVQTYEQYF. CDR3 sequence (DNA): TGTGCCAGCAGTCACGGACAGGTCCAAACCTACGAGCAGTACTTC.

The chain couples TRBV27 to TRBJ2-1; 15 nucleotides match TRBD2. J gave up 0 bases and V 4 bases, and 10 bases lay outside the gene matches. Germline V gene lookup returns CDR1 MNHEY and CDR2 SMNVEV (reference sequence). The CDR3 loop spans 20 amino acids. CDR3 region: CASSSLGTSGGRSSYNEQFF. DNA of the CDR3: TGTGCCAGCAGTTCGCTGGGGACTAGCGGGGGGCGGAGCTCCTACAATGAGCAGTTCTTC.

The V and J genes are TRBV11-2 and TRBJ1-2, with D unresolved. The CDR3 runs 14 residues. The germline V gene encodes CDR1 SGHAT and CDR2 FQNNGV. V was cut by 1 base and J by 4 bases, with 10 bases left in between. CDR3 in DNA: TGTGCCAGCAGCTTAGCCGAGGGTGGCTATGGCTACACCTTC. The encoded protein is CASSLAEGGYGYTF. Supplemented by reference TRBV11-2 and TRBJ1-2, the full variable domain reads EAGVAQSPRYKIIEKRQSVAFWCNPISGHATLYWYQQILGQGPKLLIQFQNNGVVDDSQLPKDRFSAERLKGVDSTLKIQPAKLEDSAVYLCASSLAEGGYGYTFGSGTRLTVV.

This clone was counted only a few times. Written as DNA, the CDR3 is TGTGCCAGTAGTCGGTGGGAGGGTGAAGCTTTCTTT. Its translation is CASSRWEGEAFF. The chain carries TRBV19 and TRBJ1-1; no clear D. The V end lost 5 bases, the J end lost 7 bases, and 11 bases lay between the germline ends. This CDR3 contains 12 residues. Germline CDR1 and CDR2: LNHDA and SQIVND (reference sequence).

V is TRBV27 and J is TRBJ1-1, with 7 nucleotides matching TRBD1. CDR1 and CDR2 from the germline V gene are MNHEY and SMNVEV (reference sequence). The CDR3 length is 14 residues. V was clipped by 3 bases and J by 4 bases; unmatched bases: 5. CDR3 DNA: TGTGCCAGCAGTTTTAGGGGGCACGGCACTGAAGCTTTCTTT. Its translation: CASSFRGHGTEAFF.

J is TRBJ2-7 and V is TRBV18; TRBD2 agrees at 8 bases. The CDR3 has 15 residues. Germline-derived CDR1 and CDR2 are KGHSH and LQKENI. V trimming: 3 bases; J trimming: 4 bases; junction bases outside the gene matches: 8. The CDR3 reads CASSPAAGAEYEQYF. CDR3 coding DNA: TGTGCCAGCTCACCGGCAGCGGGAGCTGAGTACGAGCAGTACTTC.

This clone came up once. Here the CDR3 reads CASSLALAGVSSTDTQYF. CDR3 bases: TGCGCCAGCAGCTTGGCGCTAGCGGGAGTTAGCAGCACAGATACGCAGTATTTT. The J gene is TRBJ2-3, the V gene TRBV5-1, with 10 bases aligning to TRBD2. V shed 0 bases, J shed 0 bases, and the junction held 7 bases outside the gene matches. Germline V CDR1 and CDR2: SGHRS, YFSETQ. The CDR3 runs to 18 residues.